A selection of T cell receptor beta chains follows, all from one sample in a study of OX40 agonist ivuxolimab in advanced cancers. Measured with immunoSEQ multiplex PCR; TCRdb has only the in-frame clones, and not every one. The table has 60,000 or so clones, 84% seen once. This specimen was CD4+ or CD8+ T cells sorted from blood, taken in a trial of the OX40 agonist ivuxolimab. The source is an adult with an advanced solid tumor such as melanoma, head and neck, liver or kidney cancer. Both conserved end residues are part of each CDR3. The D gene is left open where the match is weak. Expanded clones are given a class, and other clones once, few, many or no size at all.

TRBJ2-7 TRBV6-6 . TRBD2 TGTGCCAGCAGTGTGCGGGAGGGCCTCCACGAGCAGTACTTC CASSVREGLHEQYF
TRBJ2-2 TRBV5-1 . . TGCGCCAGCAGCAGGGTGGGGGACATACCCACCGGGGAGCTGTTTTTT CASSRVGDIPTGELFF
TRBJ1-3 TRBV6-6 . TRBD1 TGTGCCAGCAGTTGGGGACAGGGCGCGGGGGTTGCCATATATTTT CASSWGQGAGVAIYF
TRBJ1-1 TRBV7-6 . . TGTGCCAGCAGCTTAATGGGCGGGAGGCACACTGAAGCTTTCTTT CASSLMGGRHTEAFF
TRBJ1-5 TRBV6-5 . . TGTGCCAGCAGCCAATATAGCAATCAGCCCCAGCATTTT CASSQYSNQPQHF
TRBJ1-2 TRBV2 . TRBD1 TGTGCCAGCAAGGTGGGAGGGGGCGCCTTCCGGTATGGCTACACCTTC CASKVGGGAFRYGYTF
TRBJ1-4 TRBV30 . . TGTGCCTGGAGTGTTAGTGAAAAACTGTTTTTT CAWSVSEKLFF
TRBJ2-3 TRBV7-9 . TRBD1 TGTGCCAGCAGTCTCGAACAGGGGAGAAGTGGAGATACGCAGTATTTT CASSLEQGRSGDTQYF
TRBJ2-5 TRBV10-1 few TRBD2 TGCGCCAGCAGTAAAGGACTAGGCGGTCAACAAGAGACCCAGTACTTC CASSKGLGGQQETQYF
TRBJ2-1 TRBV6-6 . TRBD2 TGTGCCAGCAGTTCCTTAGCGGGAGGTAACAATGAGCAGTTCTTC CASSSLAGGNNEQFF
TRBJ1-1 TRBV5-1 . . TGCGCCAGCAGCTCCCAAGGGGGGAACACTGAAGCTTTCTTT CASSSQGGNTEAFF
TRBJ2-2 TRBV4-2 once TRBD2 TGTGCCAGCAGCCAAGATCCGCTAGCGGGAGGAACCGGGGAGCTGTTTTTT CASSQDPLAGGTGELFF
TRBJ1-5 TRBV30 few TRBD1 TGTGCCTGGAGTGGGGTGGGACAGGGGATCGGGCAGCCCCAGCATTTT CAWSGVGQGIGQPQHF
TRBJ2-1 TRBV5-1 . TRBD2 TGCGCCAGCAGCTTGGACCCAGCGGGAGCTAATGAGCAGTTCTTC CASSLDPAGANEQFF
TRBJ2-2 TRBV29-1 . TRBD2 TGCAGCGTAATAGCGGGGGGGACCGGGGAGCTGTTTTTT CSVIAGGTGELFF
TRBJ1-6 TRBV2 . . TGTGCCAGCAGTCCGAGACAGGCTAATTCACCCCTCCACTTT CASSPRQANSPLHF
TRBJ2-7 TRBV7-2 . TRBD1 TGTGCCAGCAGCTTCAACAGGGGCACAGGAGAGCAGTACTTC CASSFNRGTGEQYF
TRBJ2-5 TRBV7-7 . TRBD1 TGTGCCAGCAGCCCCCGACAGGGGGCGCAAGAGACCCAGTACTTC CASSPRQGAQETQYF
TRBJ1-1 TRBV9 . . TGTGCCAGCAGCGGATTCGGGGGGCTGAACACTGAAGCTTTCTTT CASSGFGGLNTEAFF
TRBJ2-5 TRBV27 . . TGTGCCAGCAGTTTACTAACCGGGGGCAAAGAGACCCAGTACTTC CASSLLTGGKETQYF
TRBJ2-3 TRBV27 . TRBD1 TGTGCCAGCAGTTTAAATCCCCGGACAGGGGGCGCGGATACGCAGTATTTT CASSLNPRTGGADTQYF
TRBJ2-2 TRBV6-5 . . TGTGCCAGCAGTTACGAGTTCCGGTCAGCCGGGGAGCTGTTTTTT CASSYEFRSAGELFF
TRBJ2-1 TRBV5-4 . . TGTGCCAGCAGCTTGGGCCAGGGATTATACAATGAGCAGTTCTTC CASSLGQGLYNEQFF
TRBJ1-1 TRBV19 . . TGTGCCAGTAGTCCCCAAAGGGGGAGAGGCACTGAAGCTTTCTTT CASSPQRGRGTEAFF
TRBJ2-1 TRBV29-1 . . TGCAGCGTCGGGGACGGGGAGCAGTTCTTC CSVGDGEQFF
TRBJ1-1 TRBV5-4 once . TGTGCCAGCAGCTTGGTGGGGGGGAACACTGAAGCTTTCTTT CASSLVGGNTEAFF
TRBJ2-7 TRBV6-6 few . TGTGCCAGCAGTTATTCCGTGGGGGTCAGTGTCTACGAGCAGTACTTC CASSYSVGVSVYEQYF
TRBJ2-7 TRBV19 . TRBD1 TGTGCCAGTAGTCCCGCCGGGGTTTTGAGACAGGGGACATCCTACTCCTACGAGCAGTACTTC CASSPAGVLRQGTSYSYEQYF
TRBJ2-7 TRBV7-2 few . TGTGCCAGCAGCTTAGTGACAGGTGGGCCAAGCAAACTCTACGAGCAGTACTTC CASSLVTGGPSKLYEQYF
TRBJ2-5 TRBV15 . TRBD2 TGTGCCACCAGCAGAGGAGGGACTAGCGGGAGGGGGCAAGAGACCCAGTACTTC CATSRGGTSGRGQETQYF
TRBJ1-1 TRBV7-6 . . TGTGCCAGCAGCTTAGCGCTGTCAGGCGGACCTGAAGCTTTCTTT CASSLALSGGPEAFF
TRBJ1-3 TRBV6-1 . TRBD1 TGTGCCAGCAGTGAAGACCCAGGGGGCTCTGGAAACACCATATATTTT CASSEDPGGSGNTIYF
TRBJ2-7 TRBV7-9 . TRBD1 TGTGCCATCTCAAGACAGGGTGGCTACGAGCAGTACTTC CAISRQGGYEQYF
TRBJ1-5 TRBV5-5 . . TGTGCCAGCAGCTTGGGGATCCGGGAGTCCAATCAGCCCCAGCATTTT CASSLGIRESNQPQHF